This TCR beta chain originates from a study of molecular identifiers for immune sequencing clone quantification. Sorting defined naive CD8 T cells as CD8+CD4-CCR7+CD45RA+. The V end lost 2 bases, the J end lost 6 bases, and 8 bases lay between the germline ends. The CDR3 is 13 amino acids. Per germline, CDR1 MNHEY and CDR2 SMNVEV (reference sequence). This clonotype occurred many times. TCR libraries were built in bulk with a published protocol and specific TCR primers. TCRdb fed the PCR reads into MiXCR, producing one record per CDR3 protein. The sample has some 93,000 distinct CDR3 sequences; 21% are singletons.

The sequence derives from a human donor in good health. Some libraries in this study had Jurkat cell RNA spiked in. The chain combines TRBV27 with TRBJ1-5; D is perhaps TRBD1 (6 bases). The material sequenced was naive CD8+ T cells from blood, with Jurkat cell RNA spiked in. Subset here: FACS-sorted CD8+CD4-CCR7+CD45RA+ naive T cells. The CDR3, as DNA: TGTGCCAGCAGTTTACAGGGGCCTCAGCCCCAGCATTTT. Its protein is CASSLQGPQPQHF.